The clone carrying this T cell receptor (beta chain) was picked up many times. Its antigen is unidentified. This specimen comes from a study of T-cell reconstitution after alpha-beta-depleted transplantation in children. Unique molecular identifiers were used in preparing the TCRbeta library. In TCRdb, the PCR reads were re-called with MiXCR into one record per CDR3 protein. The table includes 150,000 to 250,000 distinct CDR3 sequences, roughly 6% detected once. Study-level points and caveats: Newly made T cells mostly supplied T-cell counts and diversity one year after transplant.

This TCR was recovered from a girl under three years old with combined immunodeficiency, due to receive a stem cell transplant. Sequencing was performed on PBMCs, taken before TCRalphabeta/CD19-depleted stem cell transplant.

CDR3 sequence reads: CSASGYPGQETQYF. The DNA of the CDR3 is TGCAGTGCTAGCGGCTACCCGGGGCAAGAGACCCAGTACTTC. This chain connects TRBV20-1 to TRBJ2-5; D possibly corresponds to TRBD2 (5 bases). The germline V and J ends were trimmed by 3 bases and 2 bases, with 13 bases remaining between them. Germline-derived CDR1 and CDR2 are DFQATT and SNEGSKA (reference sequence). The CDR3 extends over 14 amino acids.